The 11 T cell receptor beta chains given below trace back to one sample, sequenced in a study of beta chain features in type 1 diabetes. Sequencing targeted expressed TCRB transcripts, as all isolated RNA had been reverse transcribed. Profiled with immunoSEQ multiplex PCR; TCRdb holds only in-frame clones, not every one. The repertoire consists of about 270,000 clones, with 14% occurring once and the leading ten covering roughly 0.024%. Sequenced sample: naive CD4+ T cells from blood. These receptors all come from a woman in her forties in good health.

J is TRBJ1-2 and V is TRBV19; D gene unclear. Germline assignment: CDR1 LNHDA and CDR2 SQIVND (reference sequence). Between the trimmed V and J ends, which lost 6 bases and 5 bases, there was a span of 13 bases. The CDR3 spans 13 residues. DNA of the CDR3: TGTGCCAGTAGGGAAAGCGACGGATATGGCTACACCTTC. The encoded protein is CASRESDGYGYTF.

V usage is TRBV7-9 and J usage is TRBJ1-6, with no clear D. V lost 4 bases and J 9 bases, leaving 13 bases between the germline ends. From germline, CDR1 is SEHNR and CDR2 FQNEAQ (reference sequence). The CDR3 consists of 14 residues. CDR3 in amino acids: CASSSSGGSSPLHF. The CDR3 coding sequence is TGTGCCAGCAGCTCTAGCGGCGGTTCTTCACCCCTCCACTTT. The variable domain in full, completed from reference TRBV7-9 and TRBJ1-6, reads DTGVSQNPRHKITKRGQNVTFRCDPISEHNRLYWYRQTLGQGPEFLTYFQNEAQLEKSRLLSDRFSAERPKGSFSTLEIQRTEQGDSAMYLCASSSSGGSSPLHFGNGTRLTVT.

This clone occurred a few times. At one end, the junction sequence differs from germline, possibly due to a read error. V gene TRBV6-6 combines with J gene TRBJ1-5, with a tentative D call TRBD1 (6 bases). Looked up from germline, CDR1 is MNHNY and CDR2 is SVGAGI (reference sequence). The CDR3 totals 14 residues. This CDR3 reads CAISRGFRAEPQHF. The CDR3 DNA reads as TGTGCCATCAGTAGGGGGTTTAGGGCCGAGCCCCAGCATTTT.

This clone has a handful of counts. The genes are TRBV21-1 and TRBJ2-7; TRBD2, as called in the table, went unchecked against the DNA. TRBV21-1 is given as a pseudogene. The CDR3 has 14 residues. DNA of the CDR3: TGTGCCAGCAGCATCCTCGGTGAGGGCTACGAGCAGTACTTC. The encoded protein is CASSILGEGYEQYF.

The chain is built from TRBV7-2 and TRBJ2-7; the match to TRBD1 covers 8 bases. The V segment lost 5 bases and the J segment 2 bases; nucleotides outside the gene matches: 5. Germline CDR1 SGHTA, CDR2 FQGNSA. The CDR3 runs 14 residues. The CDR3 DNA reads as TGTGCCAGCAGCCGCGGACAGGGACCCTACGAGCAGTACTTC. It specifies CASSRGQGPYEQYF.

This chain uses TRBV7-9 with TRBJ1-1, with unresolved D. The CDR3 sequence is 12 residues long. Germline V gene lookup returns CDR1 SEHNR and CDR2 FQNEAQ (reference sequence). The V end lost 5 bases, the J end lost 6 bases, and 10 bases lay between the germline ends. The CDR3 reads CASSLSRPEAFF. In DNA, the CDR3 is TGTGCCAGCAGCCTGAGTCGTCCTGAAGCTTTCTTT.

The chain is built from TRBV4-1 and TRBJ1-2, with D hard to call. The germline V gene encodes CDR1 MGHRA and CDR2 YSYEKL. Trimming shortened V by 1 base and J by 6 bases, and 9 bases separated the two germline ends. The CDR3 runs to 13 residues. The CDR3 coding sequence is TGCGCCAGCAGCCAAGGGGGAGCCAATGGCTACACCTTC. As protein: CASSQGGANGYTF.

About this clone itself: Other DNA sequences in the same sample also yield this CDR3. The chain combines TRBV7-2 with TRBJ2-5; D gene unclear. This CDR3 contains 11 residues. The V and J ends lost 5 bases and 2 bases respectively, with 3 bases between them. Germline V CDR1 and CDR2: SGHTA, FQGNSA. Here the CDR3 reads CASSPQETQYF. CDR3 coding DNA: TGTGCCAGCAGCCCACAAGAGACCCAGTACTTC.

The rearrangement joins TRBV15 to TRBJ2-1; 12 bases line up with TRBD2. V lost 4 bases to trimming and J lost 6 bases; unmatched junction nucleotides: 7. Germline V gives CDR1 LNHNV, CDR2 YYDKDF (reference sequence). This CDR3 has 16 amino acids. The CDR3 sequence is CATSTIGLAGRNEQFF. The DNA for the CDR3 is TGTGCCACCAGCACTATAGGACTAGCGGGGCGCAATGAGCAGTTCTTC.

This clone was counted only a few times. The rearrangement joins TRBV29-1 to TRBJ1-5; the D gene is possibly TRBD1 (5 bases). The CDR3 has 12 residues. The V and J ends lost 4 bases and 4 bases respectively, with 8 bases between them. CDR1 is SQVTM, CDR2 ANQGSEA, per germline. In DNA form, the CDR3 reads TGCAGCGTTGCCGCAGGGAATCAGCCCCAGCATTTT. This codes for CSVAAGNQPQHF.

V gene TRBV6-7 combines with J gene TRBJ2-1; 10 bases match TRBD2. TRBV6-7 is an ORF, with its function uncertain. J gave up 0 bases and V 7 bases, and 6 bases lay outside the gene matches. The CDR3 is 16 residues long. The CDR3 DNA sequence: TGTGCCAGCATCACTAGCGGGGTCAGCTCCTACAATGAGCAGTTCTTC. Translation: CASITSGVSSYNEQFF.